The present T cell receptor (beta chain) was sequenced within a study of cytomegalovirus exposure and HLA in healthy donors. Study overall: In terms of ancestry, the Caucasian-associated cluster contained around 79% of the roughly 400 genotyped donors.

The CDR3 length is 14 residues. The germline V gene has CDR1 SNHLY and CDR2 FYNNEI. V shed 11 bases, J shed 2 bases, and the junction held 6 bases outside the gene matches. Although they were nominally healthy when sampled, donors likely had unrecorded immune exposures. Researchers ran the PCR with 60 Vbeta and 13 Jbeta primers. The table came from immunoSEQ multiplex PCR; TCRdb's copy has only in-frame clones and leaves some out. The table shows 75,000 to 95,000 clones, with roughly 83% occurring only once. Study results and caveats: Excluded were some V segments that proved indistinguishable, including TRBV6-2 and TRBV6-3.

Comments on this clone: The antigen is undetermined.

The receptor's source is a man younger than 30 in good health and CMV-seronegative. The gene calls are TRBV2 and TRBJ2-1, with 10 nucleotides matching TRBD2. Sequenced input: PBMCs. CDR3 protein: CASQGTSAYNEQFF. The CDR3 DNA sequence: TGTGCCTCCCAGGGGACTAGCGCCTACAATGAGCAGTTCTTC.